The subject of this entry is one TCR beta chain. V lost 1 base to trimming and J lost 4 bases, with 4 bases between them. The CDR3 is made up of 12 amino acids. Germline V gene lookup returns CDR1 MNHNS and CDR2 SASEGT. The data belong to a study of OX40 agonist ivuxolimab in advanced cancers. About the research overall: Melanoma, hepatocellular carcinoma, head and neck or renal cell cancer occurred in dose-escalation patients.

Sequencing used immunoSEQ multiplex PCR; TCRdb keeps in-frame clones, though not all of them. The table includes around 50,000 clones, under 85% detected once. The gene calls are TRBV6-1 and TRBJ1-2; D is unclear. The TCR comes from an adult with an advanced solid tumor such as melanoma, head and neck, liver or kidney cancer. Sequenced here: CD4+ or CD8+ T cells sorted from blood, sampled in a trial of the OX40 agonist ivuxolimab. This chain's CDR3 is CASSEGVYGYTF. The CDR3 nucleotides read TGTGCCAGCAGTGAAGGAGTCTATGGCTACACCTTC.